This T cell receptor beta chain was obtained from a study of CD8 T cells in Susac syndrome. Trimming stripped 1 base from V and 5 bases from J, with 9 bases between. The CDR3 is made up of 14 amino acids. CDR1 and CDR2 from the germline V gene are MGHRA and YSYEKL. Reverse transcription of roughly 0.5 to 1 ug RNA was carried out with random hexamers. The amplification used immunoSEQ multiplex PCR on TCR beta CDR3; it spanned 54 Vbeta and 13 Jbeta. TCRdb recomputed calls from the immunoSEQ multiplex PCR reads with MiXCR, one row per CDR3 protein. Of 100,000 to 150,000 distinct CDR3 sequences listed, around 95% are singletons. The authors sequenced TCR beta from blood CD8+ and CD4+ T cells. Negative isolation was used for CD8+ and CD4+ T cells and FACS enrichment for TEMRA cells.

This clonotype was sampled from a human donor in good health. The chain links TRBV4-1 to TRBJ1-5; D might be TRBD1 (5 bases). Sequencing input: CD4+ T cells from PBMCs. The DNA for the CDR3 is TGCGCCAGCAGCCAAGCCTGGGGGGATCAGCCCCAGCATTTT. This sequence encodes CASSQAWGDQPQHF.